Below are 8 T cell receptor beta chains sequenced from a single sample in a study of human T cells and chemical hapten exposure. Time point denoted: patch test 1, 2 weeks after DPC sensitization. The treatment: therapeutic diphenylcyclopropenone sensitization with weekly scalp DPC. TCRdb reprocessed the RACE reads via MiXCR and lists one record per CDR3 protein. The sample has around 380,000 distinct CDR3 sequences, about 4.4% seen once. This specimen was whole blood, taken in connection with sensitization to the hapten diphenylcyclopropenone (DPC). These receptor sequences come from a woman between 45 and 60 years old with alopecia areata. Some clones in this sample may be carry-over from other donors' samples.

This clonotype has only a few counts. The chain employs TRBV20-1 and TRBJ1-5; no definite D call. Trimming pared 1 base from V and 0 bases from J, leaving 22 bases between. Germline V gives CDR1 DFQATT, CDR2 SNEGSKA (reference sequence). This CDR3 region has 19 residues. The CDR3 DNA sequence: TGCAGTGCTAGAGTACGGGGAAAGGCCAATCCTTATAGCAATCAGCCCCAGCATTTT. Translation: CSARVRGKANPYSNQPQHF.

CDR3 residues: CATSDPGGNSPLHF. CDR3 bases: TGTGCCACCAGTGATCCAGGGGGGAATTCACCCCTCCACTTT. The chain has TRBV24-1 and TRBJ1-6; TRBD1 agrees at 7 bases. This CDR3 has 14 residues. Germline CDR1 and CDR2: KGHDR and SFDVKD. Trimming at V came to 3 bases and at J to 7 bases, leaving 2 bases not matched to a gene.

This clonotype was seen ten or more times. The chain couples TRBV3-1 to TRBJ1-1; TRBD1 might be the D (5 bases). Trimming shortened V by 2 bases and J by 2 bases, and 12 bases separated the two germline ends. This CDR3 has 15 amino acids. Germline V CDR1 and CDR2: LGHDT, YNNKEL (reference sequence). In DNA form, the CDR3 reads TGTGCCAGCAGCCAATTAGACAGCCCTAACACTGAAGCTTTCTTT. Amino acids: CASSQLDSPNTEAFF.

This clonotype was detected many times. J is TRBJ2-1 and V is TRBV4-2, with 10 bases matching TRBD2. The CDR3 extends over 15 amino acids. The J segment lost 9 bases and the V segment lost 1 base, leaving 6 bases of the junction unmatched. Germline V gives CDR1 LGHNA, CDR2 YNFKEQ. The CDR3 region has the DNA TGTGCCAGCAGCCAAGGGCTAGCGGGAGCGGGTGAGCAGTTCTTC. Amino acids: CASSQGLAGAGEQFF.

In the case of this clonotype: Given a much more abundant clone one base away, this may be a read error. The chain uses TRBV28 and TRBJ2-7; 9 bases map to TRBD2. V was pared by 6 bases and J by 9 bases, with 15 bases of the junction left unmatched. The CDR3 loop spans 15 amino acids. Per germline, CDR1 MDHEN and CDR2 SYDVKM. Here the CDR3 DNA reads TGTGCCAGCAGCCTAAGACTAGCGGCCATCGGCGGGCAGTACTTC. Its translation is CASSLRLAAIGGQYF.

The sample holds many counts of this clonotype. This chain uses TRBV6-5 with TRBJ2-3; D not resolved. The ends were cut back, 6 bases at V and 3 bases at J, with 13 bases in the middle. The V gene's germline CDR1 is MNHEY and CDR2 SVGAGI. The CDR3 has 14 residues. CDR3 residues: CASSPFDVTDTQYF. Written as DNA, the CDR3 is TGTGCCAGCAGCCCCTTCGACGTGACAGATACGCAGTATTTT.

This clonotype has at least ten counts. This rearrangement joins TRBV12-3 or TRBV12-4 to TRBJ1-5; TRBD1 agrees at 9 bases. After removal of 5 bases from V and 5 bases from J, the junction contained 7 bases not matched to a gene. This CDR3 is built from 15 residues. The CDR3 reads CASSPGTGNYQPQHF. The DNA of the CDR3 is TGTGCCAGCAGTCCCGGGACAGGGAATTATCAGCCCCAGCATTTT.

The CDR3, as DNA: TGCAGCGGCGGGGGCGCAGGGGCAGAGTACGAGCAGTACTTC. Translating it yields CSGGGAGAEYEQYF. The chain links TRBV29-1 to TRBJ2-7; maybe TRBD2 (7 bases). The CDR3 runs 14 residues. Trimming cost V 7 bases and J 4 bases, with 20 bases left between them. Germline CDR1 reads SQVTM; CDR2 reads ANQGSEA.